These T cell receptor beta chains were read from a single sample in a study of early T cells in non-severe SARS-CoV-2 infection. TCRdb called the 5' RACE reads again in MiXCR, with one record for every CDR3 protein. The repertoire holds approximately 71,000 distinct CDR3 sequences, with roughly an eighth as singletons. The sample in question was whole blood, obtained at baseline. These receptors were taken from an adult who was a healthcare worker with PCR-confirmed SARS-CoV-2 infection or an uninfected control (not recorded which). Both conserved end residues are part of each CDR3. D genes are given only for firm matches. The listing skips clone size in some rows; elsewhere it reads once, few, many or a size class.

>few|TRBV27|TRBJ2-1|TRBD2
CASRTELAGGYNEQFF
TGTGCCAGCAGGACCGAGCTAGCGGGGGGTTACAATGAGCAGTTCTTC
>few|TRBV7-9|TRBJ1-1|NA
CASSPLQHMNTEAFF
TGTGCCAGCAGCCCCCTACAACACATGAACACTGAAGCTTTCTTT
>few|TRBV14|TRBJ2-3|NA
CASSPTGSLGDTQYF
TGTGCCAGCAGCCCCACGGGTTCCTTGGGGGATACGCAGTATTTT
>few|TRBV4-3|TRBJ2-1|NA
CASSQEMFRNEQFF
TGCGCCAGCAGCCAAGAAATGTTCCGCAATGAGCAGTTCTTC
>NA|TRBV6-6|TRBJ2-1|TRBD2
CASRRLAGNEQFF
TGTGCCAGCAGGAGACTAGCGGGCAATGAGCAGTTCTTC
>NA|TRBV2|TRBJ2-7|NA
CASSAVYEQYF
TGTGCCAGCAGTGCGGTGTACGAGCAGTACTTC
>NA|TRBV4-1|TRBJ2-1|NA
CASSQDRGEQFF
TGCGCCAGCAGCCAAGATAGGGGCGAGCAGTTCTTC
>NA|TRBV5-1|TRBJ1-6|NA
CASSLDSGNNSPLHF
TGCGCCAGCAGCTTGGATAGCGGCAATAATTCACCCCTCCACTTT
>few|TRBV29-1|TRBJ1-2|TRBD1
CSVPGQGYGYTF
TGCAGCGTTCCTGGACAGGGCTATGGCTACACCTTC
>many|TRBV5-1|TRBJ1-4|NA
CASRTVGNANEKLFF
TGCGCCAGCAGAACTGTAGGGAACGCAAATGAAAAACTGTTTTTT
>many|TRBV28|TRBJ2-7|NA
CASSLRGSYEQYF
TGTGCCAGCAGTTTGAGAGGGTCCTACGAGCAGTACTTC
>NA|TRBV20-1|TRBJ2-1|NA
CSASDHFRSSYNEQFF
TGCAGTGCTAGTGACCATTTCAGGAGCTCCTACAATGAGCAGTTCTTC
>few|TRBV11-2|TRBJ1-4|NA
CASSPRQSTEREKLFF
TGTGCCAGCAGCCCCCGACAGAGCACCGAACGTGAAAAACTGTTTTTT
>many|TRBV28|TRBJ2-3|TRBD1
CASSSSTGGRLTDTQYF
TGTGCCAGCAGTTCCTCGACAGGGGGGAGATTAACAGATACGCAGTATTTT
>few|TRBV29-1|TRBJ2-7|NA
CSVEPTGHYEQYF
TGCAGCGTTGAACCCACAGGGCACTACGAGCAGTACTTC